The present T cell receptor (beta chain) was sequenced within a study of OX40 agonist ivuxolimab in advanced cancers. Study information: Given to patients was ivuxolimab, an agonistic anti-OX40 (CD134) antibody. Findings and limits, study-wide: Clonal expansion by week 6 occurred in CD4+ and CD8+ blood T cells (at 0.1 to 3.0 mg/kg).

A note on this clone: Its antigen is currently unknown.

Clones were read by immunoSEQ multiplex PCR, and TCRdb kept only the in-frame ones, dropping some. The data contain around 55,000 clones, approximately 83% of them seen just once; the ten biggest clones take up roughly 13%. The receptor was derived from an adult with an advanced solid tumor such as melanoma, head and neck, liver or kidney cancer. Sequences were derived from CD4+ or CD8+ T cells sorted from blood, sampled in a trial of the OX40 agonist ivuxolimab.

The CDR3 DNA sequence: TGCGCCAGCAGCCCAGGACTAGCGGGAGACGAGCAGTACTTC. Translating gives CASSPGLAGDEQYF. The rearrangement uses TRBV4-1 and TRBJ2-7; 13 bases fit TRBD2. J gave up 5 bases and V 4 bases, and 2 bases lay outside the gene matches. The CDR3 is made up of 14 amino acids. Germline CDR1 is MGHRA and CDR2 is YSYEKL.